A selection of T cell receptor beta chains follows, all from one sample in a study of T cells in Graves' hyperthyroidism and ophthalmopathy. MiXCR, applied by TCRdb to the multiplex PCR reads, yields one record per CDR3 protein. Of 600,000 or so distinct CDR3 sequences detected, roughly 15% appear once; the ten largest clones hold approximately 13%. Sequences were obtained from blood. The receptors shown here come from a woman in her forties or fifties with Graves' ophthalmopathy. The CDR3 runs from the conserved cysteine through the conserved F or W. D genes are given only for firm matches. Clone size is given for some rows only: seen once, a few or many times, or a class if the clone is expanded.

j_gene,v_gene,abundance,d_gene,CDR3aa,CDR3nt
TRBJ2-7,TRBV6-2/TRBV6-3,many,.,CASSYPEGPGGMPYEQYF,TGTGCCAGCAGTTACCCCGAAGGGCCAGGGGGGATGCCCTACGAGCAGTACTTC
TRBJ2-7,TRBV12-3/TRBV12-4,few,.,CASSFLPRPGGEQYF,TGTGCCAGCAGTTTTCTCCCCAGGCCAGGCGGCGAGCAGTACTTC
TRBJ1-2,TRBV7-2,few,TRBD1,CASSLDRVHGYTF,TGTGCCAGCAGTTTAGACAGGGTCCATGGCTACACCTTC
TRBJ2-5,TRBV7-2,many,.,CASSLVFGAGGETQYF,TGTGCCAGCAGCTTAGTTTTTGGGGCAGGGGGGGAGACCCAGTACTTC
TRBJ2-7,TRBV7-9,few,.,CASSFLAGTVREQYF,TGTGCCAGCAGCTTTCTTGCGGGGACAGTAAGAGAGCAGTACTTC
TRBJ2-3,TRBV12-3/TRBV12-4,many,TRBD2,CASSLVAGGLNTQYF,TGTGCCAGCAGTTTAGTGGCGGGAGGGCTAAATACGCAGTATTTT
TRBJ2-1,TRBV18,many,TRBD2,CASSPTLAGLTYNEQFF,TGTGCCAGCTCACCAACGTTAGCGGGACTCACCTACAATGAGCAGTTCTTC
TRBJ2-7,TRBV2,many,.,CASTGTPTTYEQYF,TGTGCCAGCACCGGGACACCAACGACCTACGAGCAGTACTTC
TRBJ2-3,TRBV19,.,.,CASSIRGLVLDTDTQYF,TGTGCCAGTAGTATCCGAGGGCTAGTGCTTGACACAGATACGCAGTATTTT
TRBJ2-1,TRBV4-2,many,.,CASSRESTESSYNEQFF,TGTGCCAGCAGCCGAGAGAGCACAGAAAGCTCCTACAATGAGCAGTTCTTC
TRBJ2-7,TRBV5-1,many,.,CASSLRLTASYEQYF,TGCGCCAGCAGCTTACGCCTAACAGCCTCCTACGAGCAGTACTTC
TRBJ1-1,TRBV30,.,TRBD1,CAWSVRRQGPRASTEAFF,TGTGCCTGGAGTGTACGCCGACAGGGTCCTCGGGCGTCCACTGAAGCTTTCTTT
TRBJ2-2,TRBV5-1,.,.,CASTPGFVTGELFF,TGCGCCAGCACACCGGGTTTTGTGACCGGGGAGCTGTTTTTT
TRBJ1-4,TRBV7-9,few,.,CASSPIVQGRFFNEKLFF,TGTGCCAGCAGCCCGATAGTTCAGGGGCGATTTTTTAATGAAAAACTGTTTTTT
TRBJ2-6,TRBV19,.,.,CASSILHFSGANVLTF,TGTGCCAGTAGTATTTTACACTTCTCTGGGGCCAACGTCCTGACTTTC
TRBJ2-1,TRBV4-3,.,TRBD1,CASSQDRGPYNEQFF,TGCGCCAGCAGCCAAGACAGGGGGCCCTACAATGAGCAGTTCTTC